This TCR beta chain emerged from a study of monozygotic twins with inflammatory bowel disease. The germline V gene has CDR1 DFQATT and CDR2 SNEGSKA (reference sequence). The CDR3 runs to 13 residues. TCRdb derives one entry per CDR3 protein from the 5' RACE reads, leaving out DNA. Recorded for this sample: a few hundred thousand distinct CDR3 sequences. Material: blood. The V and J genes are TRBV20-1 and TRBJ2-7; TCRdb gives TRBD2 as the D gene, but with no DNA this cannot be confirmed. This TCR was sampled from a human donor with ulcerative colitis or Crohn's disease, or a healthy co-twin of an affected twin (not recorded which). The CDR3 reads CSATTGGIYEQYF.